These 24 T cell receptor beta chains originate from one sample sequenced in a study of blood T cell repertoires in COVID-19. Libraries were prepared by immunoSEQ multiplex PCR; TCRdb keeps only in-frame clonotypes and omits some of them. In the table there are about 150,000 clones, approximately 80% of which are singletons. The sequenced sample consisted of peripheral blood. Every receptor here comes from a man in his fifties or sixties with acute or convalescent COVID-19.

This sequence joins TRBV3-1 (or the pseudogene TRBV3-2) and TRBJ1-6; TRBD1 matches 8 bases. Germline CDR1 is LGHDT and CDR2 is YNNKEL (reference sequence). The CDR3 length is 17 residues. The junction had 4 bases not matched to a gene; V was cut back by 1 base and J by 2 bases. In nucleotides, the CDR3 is TGTGCCAGCAGCCAAGGTTGGACAGGGCCCTATAATTCACCCCTCCACTTT. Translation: CASSQGWTGPYNSPLHF.

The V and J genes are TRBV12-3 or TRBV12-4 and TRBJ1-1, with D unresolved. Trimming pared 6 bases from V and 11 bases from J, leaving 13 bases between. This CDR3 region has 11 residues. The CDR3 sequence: CASSREVEAFF. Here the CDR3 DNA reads TGTGCCAGCAGCCGCGAAGTGGAGGCTTTCTTT.

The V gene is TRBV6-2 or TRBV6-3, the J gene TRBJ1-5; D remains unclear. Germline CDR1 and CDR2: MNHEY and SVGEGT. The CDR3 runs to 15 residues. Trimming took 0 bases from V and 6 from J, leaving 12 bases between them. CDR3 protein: CASSYSTLSGQPQHF. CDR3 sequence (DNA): TGTGCCAGCAGTTACTCGACTTTGTCCGGTCAGCCCCAGCATTTT.

CDR3 sequence (DNA): TGTGCCAGCAGCCCCCAGCAAGTAGCGGGGCGCACAGATACGCAGTATTTT. It codes for CASSPQQVAGRTDTQYF. The rearrangement links TRBV9 to TRBJ2-3; 8 bases fit TRBD2. This CDR3 is 17 amino acids long. Germline V lookup: CDR1 SGDLS, CDR2 YYNGEE. Germline trimming cut 4 bases from V and 1 base from J; bases unmatched to any gene: 11.

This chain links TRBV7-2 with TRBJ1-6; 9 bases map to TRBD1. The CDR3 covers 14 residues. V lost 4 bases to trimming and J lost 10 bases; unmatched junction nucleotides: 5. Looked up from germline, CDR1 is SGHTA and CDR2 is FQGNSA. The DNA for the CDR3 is TGTGCCAGCAGCTACAGGGGGCGCGGGTCACCCCTCCACTTT. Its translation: CASSYRGRGSPLHF. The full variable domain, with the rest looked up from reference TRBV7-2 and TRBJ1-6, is GAGVSQSPSNKVTEKGKDVELRCDPISGHTALYWYRQSLGQGLEFLIYFQGNSAPDKSGLPSDRFSAERTGGSVSTLTIQRTQQEDSAVYLCASSYRGRGSPLHFGNGTRLTVT.

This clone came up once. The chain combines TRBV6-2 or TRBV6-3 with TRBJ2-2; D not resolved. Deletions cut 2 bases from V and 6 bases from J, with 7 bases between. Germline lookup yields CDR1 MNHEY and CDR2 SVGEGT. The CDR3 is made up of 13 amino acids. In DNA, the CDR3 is TGTGCCAGCAGTTACCGGCAGGCCGGGGAGCTGTTTTTT. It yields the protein CASSYRQAGELFF.

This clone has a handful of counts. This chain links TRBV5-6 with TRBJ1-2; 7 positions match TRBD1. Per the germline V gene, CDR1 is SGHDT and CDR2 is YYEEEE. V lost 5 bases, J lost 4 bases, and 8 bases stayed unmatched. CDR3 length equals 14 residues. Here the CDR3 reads CASRAAGTVYGYTF. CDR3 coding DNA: TGTGCCAGCAGGGCAGCCGGGACAGTCTATGGCTACACCTTC.

CDR3 loop: CASSRGGSYEQYF. The DNA for the CDR3 is TGTGCCAGCAGCCGAGGAGGCTCCTACGAGCAGTACTTC. The chain links TRBV28 to TRBJ2-7; weak D call: TRBD2 (5 bases). CDR3 length equals 13 residues. Germline values: CDR1 MDHEN, CDR2 SYDVKM. V gave up 6 bases and J gave up 0 bases, with 9 bases separating them.

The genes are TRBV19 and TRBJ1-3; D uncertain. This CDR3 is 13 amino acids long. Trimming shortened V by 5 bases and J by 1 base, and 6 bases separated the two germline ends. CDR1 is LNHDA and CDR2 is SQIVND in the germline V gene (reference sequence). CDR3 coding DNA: TGTGCCAGTAGTCGCCAGTCTGGAAACACCATATATTTT. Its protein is CASSRQSGNTIYF.

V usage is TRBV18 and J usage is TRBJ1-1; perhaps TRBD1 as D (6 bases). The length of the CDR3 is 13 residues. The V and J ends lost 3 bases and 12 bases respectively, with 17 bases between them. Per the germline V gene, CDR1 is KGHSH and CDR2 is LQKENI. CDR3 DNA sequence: TGTGCCAGCTCACCTGGGACACTGTCCGGGTCTTTCTTT. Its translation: CASSPGTLSGSFF.

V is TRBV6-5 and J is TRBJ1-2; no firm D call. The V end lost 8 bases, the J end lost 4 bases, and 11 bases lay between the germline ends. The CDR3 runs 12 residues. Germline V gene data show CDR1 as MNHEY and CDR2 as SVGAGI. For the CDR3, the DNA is TGTGCCAGCGGAGGGTTGCGCTATGGCTACACCTTC. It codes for CASGGLRYGYTF.

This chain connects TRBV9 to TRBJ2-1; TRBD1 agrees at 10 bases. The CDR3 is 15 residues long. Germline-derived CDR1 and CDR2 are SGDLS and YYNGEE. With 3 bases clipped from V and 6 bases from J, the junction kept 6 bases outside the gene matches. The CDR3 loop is CASSGKDRGINEQFF. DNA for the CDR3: TGTGCCAGCAGCGGTAAGGACAGGGGGATCAATGAGCAGTTCTTC.

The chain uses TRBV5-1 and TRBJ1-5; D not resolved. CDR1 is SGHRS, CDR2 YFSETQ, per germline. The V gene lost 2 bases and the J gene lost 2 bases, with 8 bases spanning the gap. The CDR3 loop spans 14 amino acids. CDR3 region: CASSFDWGNQPQHF. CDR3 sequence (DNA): TGCGCCAGCAGCTTCGACTGGGGCAATCAGCCCCAGCATTTT.

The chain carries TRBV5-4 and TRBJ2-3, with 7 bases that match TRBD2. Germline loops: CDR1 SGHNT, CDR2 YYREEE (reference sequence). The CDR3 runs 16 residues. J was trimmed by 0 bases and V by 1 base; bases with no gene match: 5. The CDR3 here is CASSLRRGTSTDTQYF. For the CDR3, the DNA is TGTGCCAGCAGCTTGCGGCGGGGGACTAGCACAGATACGCAGTATTTT.

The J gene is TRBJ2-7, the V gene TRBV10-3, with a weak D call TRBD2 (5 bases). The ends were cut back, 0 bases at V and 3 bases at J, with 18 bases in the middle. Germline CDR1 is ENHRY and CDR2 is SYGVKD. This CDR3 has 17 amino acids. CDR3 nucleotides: TGTGCCATCAGTGAGTCCCCCCCCCGGGGTACGATCTACGAGCAGTACTTC. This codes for CAISESPPRGTIYEQYF.

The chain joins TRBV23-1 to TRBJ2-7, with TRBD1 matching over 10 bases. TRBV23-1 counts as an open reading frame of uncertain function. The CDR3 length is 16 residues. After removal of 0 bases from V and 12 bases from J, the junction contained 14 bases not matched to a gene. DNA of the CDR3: TGCGCCAGCAGTCAATCTGCCGGGACAGGGGACCCTATGGGGTACTTC. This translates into CASSQSAGTGDPMGYF.

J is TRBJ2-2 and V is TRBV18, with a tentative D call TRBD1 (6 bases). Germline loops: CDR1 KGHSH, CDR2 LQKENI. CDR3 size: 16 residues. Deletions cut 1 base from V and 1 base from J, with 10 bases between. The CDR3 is CASSPRGRGNTGELFF. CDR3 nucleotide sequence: TGTGCCAGCTCACCACGGGGCAGGGGGAACACCGGGGAGCTGTTTTTT.

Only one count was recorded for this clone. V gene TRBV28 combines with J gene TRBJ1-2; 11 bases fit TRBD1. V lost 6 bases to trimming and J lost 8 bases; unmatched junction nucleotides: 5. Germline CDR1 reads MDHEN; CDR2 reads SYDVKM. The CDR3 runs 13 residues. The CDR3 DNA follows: TGTGCCAGCAGGATCGGGACAGGGGGAGGCTACACCTTC. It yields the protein CASRIGTGGGYTF.

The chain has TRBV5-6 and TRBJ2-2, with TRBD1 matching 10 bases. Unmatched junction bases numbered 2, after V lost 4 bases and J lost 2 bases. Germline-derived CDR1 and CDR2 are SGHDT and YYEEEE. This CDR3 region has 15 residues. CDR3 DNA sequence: TGTGCCAGCAGCGGGACAGGGGTTAACACCGGGGAGCTGTTTTTT. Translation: CASSGTGVNTGELFF. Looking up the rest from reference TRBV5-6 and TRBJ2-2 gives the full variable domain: DAGVTQSPTHLIKTRGQQVTLRCSPKSGHDTVSWYQQALGQGPQFIFQYYEEEERQRGNFPDRFSGHQFPNYSSELNVNALLLGDSALYLCASSGTGVNTGELFFGEGSRLTVL.

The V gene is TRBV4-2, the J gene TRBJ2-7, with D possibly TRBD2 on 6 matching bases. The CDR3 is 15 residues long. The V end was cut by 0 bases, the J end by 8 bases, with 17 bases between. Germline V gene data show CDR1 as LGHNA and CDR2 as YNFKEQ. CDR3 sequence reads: CASSQEGRFGGKQYF. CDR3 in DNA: TGTGCCAGCAGCCAAGAGGGGAGGTTTGGCGGCAAGCAGTACTTC.

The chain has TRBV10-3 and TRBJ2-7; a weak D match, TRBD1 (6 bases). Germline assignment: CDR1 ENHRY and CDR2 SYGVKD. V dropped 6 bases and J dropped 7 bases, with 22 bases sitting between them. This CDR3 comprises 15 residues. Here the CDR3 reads CAISAVTGKGAEQYF. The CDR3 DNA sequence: TGTGCCATCAGCGCGGTAACAGGGAAGGGTGCAGAGCAGTACTTC.

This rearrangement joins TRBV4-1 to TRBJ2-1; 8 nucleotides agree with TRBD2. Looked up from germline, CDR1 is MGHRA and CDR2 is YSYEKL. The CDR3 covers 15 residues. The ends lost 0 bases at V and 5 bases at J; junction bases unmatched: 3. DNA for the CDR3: TGCGCCAGCAGCCAAGATAGCGGGGCCAACAATGAGCAGTTCTTC. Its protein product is CASSQDSGANNEQFF.

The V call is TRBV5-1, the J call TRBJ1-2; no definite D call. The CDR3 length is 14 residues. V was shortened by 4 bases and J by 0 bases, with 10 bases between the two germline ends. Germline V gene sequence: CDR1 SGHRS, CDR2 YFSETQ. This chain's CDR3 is CASSTGIANYGYTF. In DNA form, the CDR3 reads TGCGCCAGCAGCACCGGGATAGCTAACTATGGCTACACCTTC.

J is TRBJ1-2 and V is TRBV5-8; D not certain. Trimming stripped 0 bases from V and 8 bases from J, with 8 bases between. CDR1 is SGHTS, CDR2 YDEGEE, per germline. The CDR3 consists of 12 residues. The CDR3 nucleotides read TGTGCCAGCAGCTTGGGAGGCGAAGGCTACACCTTC. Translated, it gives CASSLGGEGYTF.